The table lists the clone carrying this TCR beta chain with a few counts. Its antigen is unidentified. This entry comes from a study of cytomegalovirus exposure and HLA in healthy donors. The primer mix had 60 Vbeta and 13 Jbeta primers. The assay was immunoSEQ multiplex PCR, and TCRdb's table has in-frame clones only and misses some. The sample holds 95,000 to 130,000 clones, 81% seen once. Broader study findings: In a later analysis, common viral pathogens appeared linked to several of the most significant clusters. While the bulk of TCR sequences proved rare, some public TCRs turned up in many donors. In a later analysis, at a false discovery rate of 0.05, roughly 18,000 TCR beta sequences were associated with HLA alleles. As confirmed in vitro, three CMV-associated chains were specific for CMV antigens.

The CDR3 is made up of 14 amino acids. Germline V CDR1 and CDR2: KGHSH, LQKENI. Sequenced material: PBMCs. This TCR was sampled from a woman aged 25 to 39 in good health and CMV-seronegative. The chain carries TRBV18 and TRBJ2-5, with D possibly TRBD1 on 6 matching bases. The closer fit of TRBJ2-7 to the DNA end suggests the J call may be wrong. The CDR3: CASSRQAISYEQYF. CDR3 DNA sequence: TGTGCCAGCTCAAGACAGGCCATCTCCTACGAGCAGTACTTC.